This T cell receptor (beta chain) is from a study of post-analysis software for immune sequencing data. CDR1 and CDR2 (germline): SGHRS, YFSETQ. The junction had 9 bases not matched to a gene; V was cut back by 2 bases and J by 6 bases. This CDR3 has 15 residues. This clonotype came up a few times. Its antigen is as yet unknown. Unique molecular identifiers were built into the TCR beta cDNA libraries. MiXCR, run by TCRdb on the PCR reads, gives a single entry per CDR3 protein. There are roughly 600,000 distinct CDR3 sequences in the sample; roughly 47% occur only once, and under 2% lies in the top ten. Findings and caveats of the study: In patients, five or six TRBV segments were more frequent than in controls, with TRBV5-6, TRBV5-1 and TRBV20-1 among them.

This TCR came from a girl aged 10-17 years with multiple sclerosis. The rearrangement uses TRBV5-1 and TRBJ1-1, with 8 bases aligning to TRBD1. Sequenced sample: blood. The CDR3 loop reads CASSFQTGGSAEAFF. CDR3 bases: TGCGCCAGCAGCTTCCAAACAGGGGGGTCTGCTGAAGCTTTCTTT.